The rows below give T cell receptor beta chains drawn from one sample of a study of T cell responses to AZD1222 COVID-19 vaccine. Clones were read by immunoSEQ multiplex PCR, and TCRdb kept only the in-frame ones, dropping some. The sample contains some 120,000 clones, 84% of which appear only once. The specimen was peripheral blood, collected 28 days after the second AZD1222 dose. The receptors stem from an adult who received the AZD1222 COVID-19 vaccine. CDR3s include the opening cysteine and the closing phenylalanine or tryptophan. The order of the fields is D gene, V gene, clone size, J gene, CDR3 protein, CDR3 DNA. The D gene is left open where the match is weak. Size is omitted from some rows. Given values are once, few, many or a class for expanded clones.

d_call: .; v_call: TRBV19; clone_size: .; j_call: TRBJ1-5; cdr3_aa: CASSYLDRSNQPQHF; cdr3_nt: TGTGCCAGTAGTTACCTGGACCGGAGCAATCAGCCCCAGCATTTT
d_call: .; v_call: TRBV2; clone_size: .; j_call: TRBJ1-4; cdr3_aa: CAIRRGESNEKLFF; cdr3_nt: TGTGCTATCCGGAGGGGAGAATCTAATGAAAAACTGTTTTTT
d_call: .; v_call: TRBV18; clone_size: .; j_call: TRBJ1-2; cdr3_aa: CASSPPVVNYGYTF; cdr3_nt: TGTGCCAGCTCACCACCGGTAGTTAACTATGGCTACACCTTC
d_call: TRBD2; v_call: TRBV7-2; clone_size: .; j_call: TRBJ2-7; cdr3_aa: CASSNRDSGREYYEQYF; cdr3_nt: TGTGCCAGCAGCAATCGGGACAGCGGGAGGGAATACTACGAGCAGTACTTC
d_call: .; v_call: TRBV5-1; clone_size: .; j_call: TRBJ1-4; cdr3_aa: CASSLDGESNEKLFF; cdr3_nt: TGCGCCAGCAGCTTGGACGGGGAGTCTAATGAAAAACTGTTTTTT
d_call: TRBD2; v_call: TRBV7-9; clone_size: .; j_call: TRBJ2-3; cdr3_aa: CASSLPSGGAGTQYF; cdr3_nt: TGTGCCAGCAGCTTACCCAGCGGGGGGGCCGGTACGCAGTATTTT
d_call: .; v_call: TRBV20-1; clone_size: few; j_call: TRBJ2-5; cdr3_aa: CSATEAFDQYF; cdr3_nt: TGCAGTGCTACCGAGGCTTTTGACCAGTACTTC
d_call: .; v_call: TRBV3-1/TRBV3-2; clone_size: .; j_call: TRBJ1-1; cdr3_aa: CASSERTEEGAFF; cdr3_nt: TGTGCCAGCAGTGAACGGACGGAGGAGGGAGCTTTCTTT
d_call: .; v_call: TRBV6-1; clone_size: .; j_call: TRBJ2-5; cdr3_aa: CASSEEFVPDYQETQYF; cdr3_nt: TGTGCCAGCAGTGAAGAGTTCGTCCCTGACTACCAAGAGACCCAGTACTTC
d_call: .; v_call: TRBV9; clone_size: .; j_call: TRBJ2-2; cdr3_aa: CASSVGRTANTGELFF; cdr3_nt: TGTGCCAGCAGCGTAGGACGGACAGCAAACACCGGGGAGCTGTTTTTT
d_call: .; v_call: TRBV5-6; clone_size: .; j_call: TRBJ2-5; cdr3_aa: CASSTRYEETQYF; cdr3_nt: TGTGCCAGCAGCACAAGATACGAAGAGACCCAGTACTTC
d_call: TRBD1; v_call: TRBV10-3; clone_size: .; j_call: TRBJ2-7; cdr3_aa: CAISAQGAYEQYF; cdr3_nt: TGTGCCATCAGTGCCCAGGGGGCCTACGAGCAGTACTTC
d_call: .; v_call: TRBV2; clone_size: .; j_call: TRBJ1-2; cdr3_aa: CASRLQATGGYTF; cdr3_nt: TGTGCCAGCAGGTTACAGGCTACGGGGGGCTACACCTTC
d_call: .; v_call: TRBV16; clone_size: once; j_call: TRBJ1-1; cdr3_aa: CASSRQQNTEAFF; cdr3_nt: TGTGCCAGCAGCCGACAGCAGAACACTGAAGCTTTCTTT
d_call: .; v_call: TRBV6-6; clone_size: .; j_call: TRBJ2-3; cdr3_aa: CASSPQTDTQYF; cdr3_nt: TGTGCCAGCAGCCCCCAGACAGATACGCAGTATTTT
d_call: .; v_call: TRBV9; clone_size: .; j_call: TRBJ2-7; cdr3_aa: CASSPNPFGGSYEQYF; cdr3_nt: TGTGCCAGCAGCCCGAACCCGTTTGGGGGGTCCTACGAGCAGTACTTC
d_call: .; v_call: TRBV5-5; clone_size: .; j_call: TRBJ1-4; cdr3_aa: CASSLTVNNEKLFF; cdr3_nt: TGTGCCAGCAGCTTAACAGTAAATAATGAAAAACTGTTTTTT
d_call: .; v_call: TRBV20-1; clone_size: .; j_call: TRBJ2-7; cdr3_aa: CSARDFYEQYF; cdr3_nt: TGCAGTGCTAGGGATTTCTACGAGCAGTACTTC
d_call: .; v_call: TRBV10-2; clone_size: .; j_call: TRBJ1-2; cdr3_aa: CAYSDEDFYGYTF; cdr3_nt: TGCGCCTACTCAGACGAGGATTTCTATGGCTACACCTTC
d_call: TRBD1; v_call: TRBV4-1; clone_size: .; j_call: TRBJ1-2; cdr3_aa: CASSQYRGRRGYGYTF; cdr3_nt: TGCGCCAGCAGCCAGTACAGGGGGCGCCGGGGTTATGGCTACACCTTC
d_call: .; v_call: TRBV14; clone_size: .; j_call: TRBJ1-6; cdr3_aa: CASSQRDRIYNSPLHF; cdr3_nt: TGTGCCAGCAGCCAAAGGGATCGGATTTATAATTCACCCCTCCACTTT
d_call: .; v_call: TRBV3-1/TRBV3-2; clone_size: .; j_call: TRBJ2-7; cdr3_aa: CASSLPPGLQTFPYYEQYF; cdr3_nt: TGTGCCAGCAGCCTCCCACCGGGACTTCAAACCTTCCCCTACTACGAGCAGTACTTC